This TCR beta chain came from a study of blood T cell repertoires in COVID-19. The germline V gene has CDR1 SGHKS and CDR2 YYEKEE (reference sequence). The CDR3 sequence is 17 residues long. V dropped 4 bases and J dropped 4; count of bases not matched to a gene: 10. The table came from immunoSEQ multiplex PCR; TCRdb's copy has only in-frame clones and leaves some out. The sample lists around 220,000 clones; 70% to 90% were seen once. This clonotype was obtained from a woman in her forties or fifties with COVID-19, enrolled during active disease. The sequencing sample was made of peripheral blood. The V call is TRBV5-5, the J call TRBJ2-1; 11 bases fit TRBD2. DNA for the CDR3: TGTGCCAGCAGCCCCGACCGGACTAGCGGGCTTTACAATGAGCAGTTCTTC. Protein: CASSPDRTSGLYNEQFF.